Presented here are 16 T cell receptor beta chains from one specimen sequenced in a study of PD-1 blockade in classical Hodgkin lymphoma. Regarding time point: cycle 4 day 1 (C4D1), after about 6 weeks of nivolumab. Every patient relapsed after autologous stem cell transplantation, and brentuximab vedotin exposure varied. Using magnetic negative selection, the CD4+ T cells were separated out of thawed PBMCs. Sequencing was performed with immunoSEQ multiplex PCR; in TCRdb, only in-frame clones are kept and a portion is missing. The table has 34,000 or so clones, 80% to 95% seen once. This specimen was CD4+ T cells from blood, taken before the fourth cycle of nivolumab. These receptors were collected from a human donor with classical Hodgkin lymphoma.

The J gene is TRBJ1-1, the V gene TRBV10-3; D remains ambiguous. CDR1 and CDR2 (germline): ENHRY, SYGVKD. With 3 bases removed from V and 7 bases from J, the gap between germline ends came to 9 bases. The CDR3 spans 12 residues. The CDR3 nucleotides read TGTGCCATCAGTGAAGGGAAGGGTGAAGCTTTCTTT. This translates into CAISEGKGEAFF.

In DNA form, the CDR3 reads TGTGCCTGGAGTAGGGGGAGTGGGGAGACCCAGTACTTC. This gives the protein CAWSRGSGETQYF. This sequence joins TRBV30 and TRBJ2-5, with a possible D match to TRBD1 (6 bases). This CDR3 contains 13 residues. Trimming stripped 2 bases from V and 5 bases from J, with 12 bases between. Germline CDR1 and CDR2: GTSNPN and SVGIG (reference sequence). The entire variable domain, with the rest obtained from reference TRBV30 and TRBJ2-5, is as follows: SQTIHQWPATLVQPVGSPLSLECTVEGTSNPNLYWYRQAAGRGLQLLFYSVGIGQISSEVPQNLSASRPQDRQFILSSKKLLLSDSGFYLCAWSRGSGETQYFGPGTRLLVL.

The chain combines TRBV28 with TRBJ1-5; D perhaps matches TRBD1 (6 bases). Trimming took off 6 bases at V and 6 bases at J, with 18 bases between the two ends. CDR1 and CDR2 from the germline V gene are MDHEN and SYDVKM. This CDR3 is built from 15 residues. CDR3 sequence reads: CASRPAGARSQPQHF. CDR3 bases: TGTGCCAGCAGACCTGCAGGGGCTCGGAGTCAGCCCCAGCATTTT.

V and J are TRBV25-1 and TRBJ1-5; D not resolved. Germline V gives CDR1 MGHDK, CDR2 SYGVNS. V was shortened by 5 bases and J by 1 base, with 12 bases between the two germline ends. CDR3 length: 15 residues. CDR3 DNA: TGTGCCAGCAGTCCCCAAGGTAGGAGCAATCAGCCCCAGCATTTT. This codes for CASSPQGRSNQPQHF.

This clone was recorded only once. V usage is TRBV27 and J usage is TRBJ1-4; D ambiguous. Germline lookup yields CDR1 MNHEY and CDR2 SMNVEV (reference sequence). V was trimmed by 2 bases and J by 7 bases, leaving 11 bases between them. The CDR3 covers 14 residues. CDR3 bases: TGTGCCAGCAGTTTAGTGGGGTATAGTGAAAAACTGTTTTTT. Its protein product is CASSLVGYSEKLFF.

This clone was seen only once. This chain links TRBV7-2 with TRBJ2-3; D unresolved. The CDR3 is made up of 15 amino acids. Germline CDR1 SGHTA, CDR2 FQGNSA. V lost 5 bases and J 5 bases, leaving 17 bases between the germline ends. DNA of the CDR3: TGTGCCAGCAGCATCCAAACCTACAATCAAGATACGCAGTATTTT. Translating it yields CASSIQTYNQDTQYF.

The V call is TRBV9, the J call TRBJ2-7; D uncertain. Germline CDR1 SGDLS, CDR2 YYNGEE. The CDR3 sequence is 14 residues long. The V end was cut by 3 bases, the J end by 0 bases, with 10 bases between. The CDR3 nucleotides read TGTGCCAGCAGCGCCGTCGGCTTCTCCTACGAGCAGTACTTC. It yields the protein CASSAVGFSYEQYF.

The table lists this clone with a count of one. This sequence joins TRBV11-2 and TRBJ1-3; a possible D gene is TRBD1 (5 bases). Germline values: CDR1 SGHAT, CDR2 FQNNGV. The CDR3 length is 17 residues. The V gene lost 5 bases and the J gene lost 2 bases, with 19 bases spanning the gap. CDR3 coding DNA: TGTGCCAGCAGCCGACCTGCCCCAGGGTTCGCTGGAAACACCATATATTTT. Protein sequence: CASSRPAPGFAGNTIYF.

This clone was counted a few times. The chain couples TRBV6-5 to TRBJ2-6; D call uncertain. Per the germline V gene, CDR1 is MNHEY and CDR2 is SVGAGI. This CDR3 is built from 15 residues. Deletions cut 4 bases from V and 0 bases from J, with 7 bases between. The CDR3 DNA is TGTGCCAGCAGTTTCTCCAGCTCTGGGGCCAACGTCCTGACTTTC. The encoded protein is CASSFSSSGANVLTF.

The chain links TRBV5-1 to TRBJ2-4, with 9 bases identical to TRBD1. The length of the CDR3 is 16 residues. V gave up 4 bases and J gave up 6 bases; unmatched junction bases: 11. The germline gives CDR1 SGHRS, CDR2 YFSETQ. The CDR3 reads CASSPYGQGTGNIQYF. The CDR3 DNA reads TGCGCCAGCAGCCCGTATGGACAGGGGACTGGAAACATTCAGTACTTC.

V usage is TRBV18 and J usage is TRBJ2-1; D not resolved. Germline V gene lookup returns CDR1 KGHSH and CDR2 LQKENI. This CDR3 contains 17 residues. Trimming stripped 3 bases from V and 9 bases from J, with 24 bases between. Here the CDR3 DNA reads TGTGCCAGCTCACCTTTCCCCTTGATCCTTAGTGTTGTTGAGCAGTTCTTC. Residues: CASSPFPLILSVVEQFF.

The rearrangement joins TRBV7-9 to TRBJ2-3; 9 bases align to TRBD1. Trimming cost V 5 bases and J 1 base; bases outside gene matches: 10. This CDR3 has 17 residues. The V gene's germline CDR1 is SEHNR and CDR2 FQNEAQ (reference sequence). CDR3 in amino acids: CASSLRGTGLGTDTQYF. Here the CDR3 DNA reads TGTGCCAGCAGCCTCCGCGGGACAGGGTTGGGCACAGATACGCAGTATTTT.

This sequence joins TRBV19 and TRBJ1-5; D gene uncertain. Germline CDR1 LNHDA, CDR2 SQIVND (reference sequence). With 11 bases removed from V and 2 bases from J, the gap between germline ends came to 16 bases. The CDR3 contains 14 residues. DNA for the CDR3: TGTGCCGTAAGGAGATGGAGGGGCAATCAGCCCCAGCATTTT. Protein product: CAVRRWRGNQPQHF.

The rearrangement joins TRBV9 to TRBJ1-3, with D unclear. Between the trimmed V and J ends, which lost 4 bases and 6 bases, there was a span of 11 bases. The CDR3 spans 13 residues. Germline values: CDR1 SGDLS, CDR2 YYNGEE. In DNA form, the CDR3 reads TGTGCCAGCAGCCCCAGGAGCCAAAACACCATATATTTT. It encodes CASSPRSQNTIYF.

The chain's CDR3 is CAWSRGPTNYGYTF. In DNA, the CDR3 is TGTGCCTGGAGCAGGGGGCCAACTAACTATGGCTACACCTTC. The chain uses TRBV30 and TRBJ1-2; the match to TRBD1 covers 8 bases. Germline trimming cut 3 bases from V and 0 bases from J; bases unmatched to any gene: 3. The CDR3 is 14 amino acids. Germline CDR1 GTSNPN, CDR2 SVGIG (reference sequence).

With regard to this clone: In the same sample, other DNA sequences code for this CDR3. The V gene is TRBV30, the J gene TRBJ1-2, with D perhaps matching TRBD1 (5 bases). Germline CDR1 is GTSNPN and CDR2 is SVGIG (reference sequence). CDR3 size: 12 residues. Trimming stripped 1 base from V and 3 bases from J, with 6 bases between. The CDR3 protein is CAWSGGDYGYTF. CDR3 DNA: TGTGCCTGGAGTGGGGGGGACTATGGCTACACCTTC.